Presented here are 26 T cell receptor beta chains from one specimen sequenced in a study of OX40 agonist ivuxolimab in advanced cancers. Produced via immunoSEQ multiplex PCR; TCRdb's table is partial and in-frame only. The repertoire holds over 50,000 clones, with approximately 81% as singletons. Sequenced here: CD4+ or CD8+ T cells sorted from blood, sampled in a trial of the OX40 agonist ivuxolimab. These receptors all stem from an adult with an advanced solid tumor such as melanoma, head and neck, liver or kidney cancer.

The CDR3: CASSLRLLAGDTGELFF. The CDR3 nucleotides are TGTGCCAGCAGCTTAAGGTTACTAGCGGGAGACACCGGGGAGCTGTTTTTT. This chain uses TRBV7-2 with TRBJ2-2; 11 bases are a match to TRBD2. Germline V gene lookup returns CDR1 SGHTA and CDR2 FQGNSA. After removal of 2 bases from V and 3 bases from J, the junction contained 5 bases not matched to a gene. The CDR3 extends over 17 amino acids. The full variable domain, its missing parts supplied by reference TRBV7-2 and TRBJ2-2, is GAGVSQSPSNKVTEKGKDVELRCDPISGHTALYWYRQSLGQGLEFLIYFQGNSAPDKSGLPSDRFSAERTGGSVSTLTIQRTQQEDSAVYLCASSLRLLAGDTGELFFGEGSRLTVL.

The genes are TRBV5-1 and TRBJ2-7, with 8 bases lining up with TRBD2. Trimming at V came to 1 base and at J to 3 bases, leaving 6 bases not matched to a gene. Per germline, CDR1 SGHRS and CDR2 YFSETQ. The CDR3 length is 15 residues. The CDR3 sequence is CASSLLAGWSYEQYF. CDR3 nucleotides: TGCGCCAGCAGCTTGTTAGCGGGATGGAGCTACGAGCAGTACTTC.

The rearrangement joins TRBV2 to TRBJ2-5; D call uncertain. The V gene's germline CDR1 is SNHLY and CDR2 FYNNEI. The CDR3 is 13 amino acids. With 0 bases removed from V and 7 bases from J, the gap between germline ends came to 9 bases. This chain's CDR3 is CASSEARSGTQYF. Here the CDR3 DNA reads TGTGCCAGCAGTGAAGCTCGATCGGGGACCCAGTACTTC.

The chain is built from TRBV7-8 and TRBJ2-2; D perhaps matches TRBD2 (5 bases). V lost 6 bases, J lost 0 bases, and 11 bases lay in between. CDR3 length equals 15 residues. Germline V CDR1 and CDR2: SGHVS, FQNEAQ. CDR3 nucleotide sequence: TGTGCCAGCAGTTGGACGGGAACGAACACCGGGGAGCTGTTTTTT. Translating it yields CASSWTGTNTGELFF.

This rearrangement joins TRBV6-5 to TRBJ2-7, with D hard to call. The CDR3 runs 14 residues. With 7 bases removed from V and 0 bases from J, the gap between germline ends came to 13 bases. Per the germline V gene, CDR1 is MNHEY and CDR2 is SVGAGI. The CDR3 nucleotides read TGTGCCAGCACCCCACAGCAGCGCTCCTACGAGCAGTACTTC. It codes for CASTPQQRSYEQYF.

This chain links TRBV28 with TRBJ2-2; D is ambiguous. Trimming stripped 5 bases from V and 5 bases from J, with 21 bases between. In germline, CDR1 is MDHEN, CDR2 SYDVKM. The CDR3 length is 17 residues. For the CDR3, the DNA is TGTGCCAGCAGTCCCCTCGGGTCCCGAGCCAAAACCGGGGAGCTGTTTTTT. It is translated as CASSPLGSRAKTGELFF.

The rearrangement uses TRBV4-1 and TRBJ2-3; weak D call: TRBD2 (5 bases). There are 14 residues in the CDR3. V was shortened by 0 bases and J by 6 bases, with 10 bases between the two germline ends. CDR1 is MGHRA and CDR2 is YSYEKL in the germline V gene. The CDR3 DNA reads as TGCGCCAGCAGCCAAGAACTATGGAGGGATACGCAGTATTTT. Residues: CASSQELWRDTQYF.

The genes are TRBV2 and TRBJ2-1, with D perhaps given as TRBD1 or TRBD2 (5 bases each). The CDR3 covers 13 residues. Germline CDR1 and CDR2: SNHLY and FYNNEI. V was shortened by 6 bases and J by 5 bases, with 11 bases between the two germline ends. CDR3 coding DNA: TGTGCCAGCAGCCAGGGACCGAACAATGAGCAGTTCTTC. Translated, it gives CASSQGPNNEQFF.

The CDR3 sequence is CASSTAGVYNEQFF. The CDR3 DNA reads as TGTGCCAGCAGTACAGCGGGAGTGTACAATGAGCAGTTCTTC. The chain employs TRBV2 and TRBJ2-1; TRBD2 agrees at 8 bases. The trim removed 5 bases at V and 4 bases at J, leaving 4 bases unmatched. From germline, CDR1 is SNHLY and CDR2 FYNNEI. CDR3 size: 14 residues.

The rearrangement joins TRBV10-2 to TRBJ1-1, with a possible D match to TRBD1 (5 bases). The length of the CDR3 is 12 residues. The V end was cut by 8 bases, the J end by 4 bases, with 11 bases between. Germline CDR1 and CDR2: WSHSY and SAAADI. The CDR3: CASRRQSTEAFF. CDR3 coding DNA: TGCGCCAGCCGTAGACAGAGCACTGAAGCTTTCTTT.

The DNA of the CDR3 is TGCGCCATAGAGGACAACCGAGCGGACATTCAGTACTTC. As protein: CAIEDNRADIQYF. The V call is TRBV10-2, the J call TRBJ2-4, with D perhaps given as TRBD1 or TRBD2 (5 bases each). The V end was cut by 10 bases, the J end by 8 bases, with 18 bases between. The CDR3 length is 13 residues. Germline V lookup: CDR1 WSHSY, CDR2 SAAADI.

This clone appeared a single time. The chain has TRBV7-7 and TRBJ2-5; D is unclear. Germline CDR1 is SSHAT and CDR2 is FNYEAQ (reference sequence). V was clipped by 5 bases and J by 2 bases, with 9 bases between them. The CDR3 totals 13 residues. The CDR3 sequence is CASSQDRQETQYF. The CDR3 DNA reads as TGTGCCAGCAGCCAGGATCGGCAAGAGACCCAGTACTTC.

The chain couples TRBV6-5 to TRBJ1-2; D is ambiguous. Germline V gene data show CDR1 as MNHEY and CDR2 as SVGAGI. V was clipped by 6 bases and J by 6 bases, with 5 bases between them. This CDR3 contains 10 residues. CDR3 nucleotides: TGTGCCAGCAGGGGCGATGGCTACACCTTC. This gives the protein CASRGDGYTF.

The CDR3 is CASSFGGENYGYTF. The CDR3 nucleotides read TGTGCCAGCAGCTTTGGGGGCGAAAACTATGGCTACACCTTC. The genes are TRBV5-5 and TRBJ1-2; possibly TRBD1 for D (6 bases). The V and J ends lost 2 bases and 2 bases respectively, with 10 bases between them. Germline V lookup: CDR1 SGHKS, CDR2 YYEKEE (reference sequence). The CDR3 consists of 14 residues.

The chain combines TRBV11-1 with TRBJ1-5; D call uncertain. The V end was cut by 5 bases, the J end by 1 base, with 12 bases between. Germline assignment: CDR1 SGHAT and CDR2 FQDESV (reference sequence). This CDR3 spans 15 amino acids. The CDR3 sequence is CASSRDGPSNQPQHF. Written as DNA, the CDR3 is TGTGCCAGCAGCAGAGACGGACCGAGCAATCAGCCCCAGCATTTT. Looking up the rest from reference TRBV11-1 and TRBJ1-5 gives the full variable domain: EAEVAQSPRYKITEKSQAVAFWCDPISGHATLYWYRQILGQGPELLVQFQDESVVDDSQLPKDRFSAERLKGVDSTLKIQPAELGDSAMYLCASSRDGPSNQPQHFGDGTRLSIL.

J is TRBJ1-1 and V is TRBV18; D ambiguous. From germline, CDR1 is KGHSH and CDR2 LQKENI. The CDR3 has 14 residues. V lost 6 bases and J 0 bases, leaving 11 bases between the germline ends. The CDR3 is CASSPQIMNTEAFF. The CDR3 DNA reads TGTGCCAGCTCCCCGCAGATAATGAACACTGAAGCTTTCTTT. The full variable domain, its missing parts supplied by reference TRBV18 and TRBJ1-1, is NAGVMQNPRHLVRRRGQEARLRCSPMKGHSHVYWYRQLPEEGLKFMVYLQKENIIDESGMPKERFSAEFPKEGPSILRIQQVVRGDSAAYFCASSPQIMNTEAFFGQGTRLTVV.

V gene TRBV14 combines with J gene TRBJ2-3, with D perhaps matching TRBD1 or TRBD2 (5 bases each). This CDR3 is 17 amino acids long. Trimming stripped 0 bases from V and 9 bases from J, with 22 bases between. CDR1 is SGHDN, CDR2 FVKESK, per germline. As DNA, the CDR3 is TGTGCCAGCAGCCAAGAGTATCGGTATAGTGGGGGAAGAACGCAGTATTTT. Translated: CASSQEYRYSGGRTQYF. The full variable domain, in which reference TRBV14 and TRBJ2-3 provide the parts outside the CDR3, is EAGVTQFPSHSVIEKGQTVTLRCDPISGHDNLYWYRRVMGKEIKFLLHFVKESKQDESGMPNNRFLAERTGGTYSTLKVQPAELEDSGVYFCASSQEYRYSGGRTQYFGPGTRLTVL.

V gene TRBV6-4 combines with J gene TRBJ2-6; 8 bases align to TRBD2. The V and J ends lost 3 bases and 2 bases, in that order; junction bases with no gene match: 9. The CDR3 covers 18 residues. Germline lookup yields CDR1 MRHNA and CDR2 SNTAGT. CDR3 amino acids: CASSERTGGPPGANVLTF. The CDR3 DNA is TGTGCCAGCAGTGAGAGGACGGGAGGGCCTCCTGGGGCCAACGTCCTGACTTTC.

This sequence joins TRBV10-3 and TRBJ2-7; D may be TRBD2 (6 bases). The V gene lost 0 bases and the J gene lost 1 base, with 7 bases spanning the gap. The CDR3 has 14 amino acids. Germline CDR1 reads ENHRY; CDR2 reads SYGVKD. In DNA form, the CDR3 reads TGTGCCATCAGTGAGTCGCGGGGATCCTACGAGCAGTACTTC. It translates to CAISESRGSYEQYF.

J is TRBJ1-2 and V is TRBV9, with D perhaps matching TRBD1 (6 bases). The CDR3 sequence is 15 residues long. CDR1 SGDLS and CDR2 YYNGEE come from the germline V gene. The V end lost 0 bases, the J end lost 4 bases, and 13 bases lay between the germline ends. As DNA, the CDR3 is TGTGCCAGCAGCGTAGATCGGGGGGCGATCTATGGCTACACCTTC. It yields the protein CASSVDRGAIYGYTF. Looking up the rest from reference TRBV9 and TRBJ1-2 gives the full variable domain: DSGVTQTPKHLITATGQRVTLRCSPRSGDLSVYWYQQSLDQGLQFLIQYYNGEERAKGNILERFSAQQFPDLHSELNLSSLELGDSALYFCASSVDRGAIYGYTFGSGTRLTVV.

The genes are TRBV5-1 and TRBJ1-3, with 8 bases identical to TRBD1. The CDR3 is 15 amino acids. V gave up 2 bases and J gave up 9 bases; unmatched junction bases: 10. The germline V gene has CDR1 SGHRS and CDR2 YFSETQ. As DNA, the CDR3 is TGCGCCAGCAGCTTTGCGACAGGGGAATTAGGCACCATATATTTT. It codes for CASSFATGELGTIYF. Supplemented by reference TRBV5-1 and TRBJ1-3, the full variable domain reads KAGVTQTPRYLIKTRGQQVTLSCSPISGHRSVSWYQQTPGQGLQFLFEYFSETQRNKGNFPGRFSGRQFSNSRSEMNVSTLELGDSALYLCASSFATGELGTIYFGEGSWLTVV.

The rearrangement links TRBV6-1 to TRBJ2-7, with D perhaps matching TRBD1 or TRBD2 (6 bases each). The V gene lost 7 bases and the J gene lost 6 bases, with 16 bases spanning the gap. Germline assignment: CDR1 MNHNS and CDR2 SASEGT. This CDR3 has 13 amino acids. The CDR3 spells CASTLRGAGEQYF. The CDR3 coding sequence is TGTGCCAGCACCCTGAGGGGGGCTGGCGAGCAGTACTTC.

This sequence joins TRBV11-2 and TRBJ2-7, with TRBD2 matching 7 bases. The germline V gene encodes CDR1 SGHAT and CDR2 FQNNGV. V was pared by 3 bases and J by 6 bases, with 8 bases of the junction left unmatched. The CDR3 is 14 residues long. CDR3 bases: TGTGCCAGCAGCTTCCACCCAACTAGCGCCGAGCAGTACTTC. Translated: CASSFHPTSAEQYF.

This chain uses TRBV7-3 with TRBJ2-1; TRBD2 agrees at 11 bases. This CDR3 comprises 15 residues. Trimming cost V 5 bases and J 4 bases; bases outside gene matches: 4. Germline V gene lookup returns CDR1 SGHTA and CDR2 FQGTGA. CDR3 sequence (DNA): TGTGCCAGCAGCATCCTAGCGGGAGGATACAATGAGCAGTTCTTC. Encoded protein: CASSILAGGYNEQFF.

The CDR3 DNA reads TGTGCCAGCAGCTTGGGACTAGCGGGAGGGGCAGATACGCAGTATTTT. Amino acid sequence: CASSLGLAGGADTQYF. The gene calls are TRBV7-2 and TRBJ2-3, with 16 bases matching TRBD2. V was clipped by 3 bases and J by 4 bases; unmatched bases: 1. Germline V gives CDR1 SGHTA, CDR2 FQGNSA. This CDR3 has 16 amino acids. Filled out from reference TRBV7-2 and TRBJ2-3, the complete variable domain reads GAGVSQSPSNKVTEKGKDVELRCDPISGHTALYWYRQSLGQGLEFLIYFQGNSAPDKSGLPSDRFSAERTGGSVSTLTIQRTQQEDSAVYLCASSLGLAGGADTQYFGPGTRLTVL.

The chain recombines TRBV9 with TRBJ1-1, with 9 bases aligning to TRBD1. This CDR3 is built from 16 residues. Trimming took 4 bases from V and 4 from J; bases not matched to a gene: 11. Germline V gene sequence: CDR1 SGDLS, CDR2 YYNGEE. CDR3 bases: TGTGCCAGCAGCCGGCGTGGGGACAGGGCTAGCACTGAAGCTTTCTTT. It is translated as CASSRRGDRASTEAFF.